Shown below are 26 T cell receptor beta chains from a single sample sequenced in a study of T-cell reconstitution after alpha-beta-depleted transplantation in children. For TCRbeta, the library was prepared with unique molecular identifiers. TCRdb re-called the PCR reads with MiXCR, one entry per CDR3 protein. The top ten clones hold around a tenth of a sample with more than 250,000 distinct CDR3 sequences, about a tenth of them seen once. Sequenced here: PBMCs from the stem cell graft donor, sampled from the stem cell graft. The source of these receptors is a human donor who donated a stem cell graft to a child with SCID.

The sample holds many counts of this clonotype. The CDR3 region has the DNA TGTGCCAGCAGTCAAGCTTCTCGGACAGGGCCTAATTCACCCCTCCACTTT. Translated: CASSQASRTGPNSPLHF. The chain joins TRBV12-3 or TRBV12-4 to TRBJ1-6, with TRBD1 matching over 8 bases. V was pared by 5 bases and J by 6 bases, with 12 bases of the junction left unmatched. This CDR3 spans 17 amino acids.

This clonotype was counted only a few times. CDR3 in DNA: TGTGCCAGCAGCCAAGGAACAGGGGGGATGGACCAAGAGACCCAGTACTTC. Residues: CASSQGTGGMDQETQYF. The chain has TRBV4-2 and TRBJ2-5, with 8 bases aligning to TRBD1. V lost 1 base, J lost 0 bases, and 7 bases stayed unmatched. Per the germline V gene, CDR1 is LGHNA and CDR2 is YNFKEQ. This CDR3 comprises 17 residues.

This chain uses TRBV7-8 with TRBJ2-1, with 8 bases matching TRBD2. The V gene's germline CDR1 is SGHVS and CDR2 FQNEAQ. The CDR3 is made up of 15 amino acids. V lost 5 bases, J lost 4 bases, and 7 bases stayed unmatched. CDR3 coding DNA: TGTGCCAGCAGCACCGGGGGGGGTGGATACAATGAGCAGTTCTTC. Protein: CASSTGGGGYNEQFF.

This clonotype was counted only a few times. This sequence joins TRBV6-1 and TRBJ1-1; a possible D gene is TRBD1 (6 bases). The CDR3 has 15 residues. Germline V CDR1 and CDR2: MNHNS, SASEGT. V was trimmed by 6 bases and J by 1 base, leaving 15 bases between them. This CDR3 is CASSLGGPGNTEAFF. The CDR3 bases are TGTGCCAGCAGCCTCGGGGGGCCAGGGAACACTGAAGCTTTCTTT.

The chain carries TRBV6-1 and TRBJ2-3; weak D call: TRBD2 (5 bases). V gave up 8 bases and J gave up 2 bases, with 11 bases separating them. The CDR3 has 13 amino acids. Germline V CDR1 and CDR2: MNHNS, SASEGT. CDR3 amino acids: CASRWTVTDTQYF. The CDR3 DNA reads as TGTGCCAGCCGGTGGACTGTCACAGATACGCAGTATTTT.

Worth noting for this clonotype: One end of the junction varies from germline; a read error may be responsible. The chain recombines TRBV7-7 with TRBJ2-7, with 10 nucleotides matching TRBD1. This CDR3 contains 13 residues. The V gene's germline CDR1 is SSHAT and CDR2 FNYEAQ (reference sequence). DNA for the CDR3: TGTGCTAGCAGCCAGGACAGGGGGGACGAGCAGTACTTC. Its protein is CASSQDRGDEQYF.

This clonotype was seen a few times. The V call is TRBV12-3 or TRBV12-4, the J call TRBJ2-5, with D hard to call. Trimming pared 5 bases from V and 2 bases from J, leaving 12 bases between. The CDR3 is 14 residues long. The CDR3 loop reads CASSPTGWQETQYF. CDR3 DNA: TGTGCCAGCAGTCCCACGGGCTGGCAAGAGACCCAGTACTTC.

This sequence joins TRBV5-1 and TRBJ1-2; 9 nucleotides line up with TRBD1. V trimming: 5 bases; J trimming: 4 bases; junction bases outside the gene matches: 18. This CDR3 is 18 amino acids long. CDR1 is SGHRS, CDR2 YFSETQ, per germline. The CDR3 DNA reads as TGCGCCAGCAGGAATTCCGGGACAGGGATCATTCGCGGCTATGGCTACACCTTC. Translated: CASRNSGTGIIRGYGYTF.

About this clonotype: At one end the junction does not follow the germline gene, possibly because of a read error. The chain has TRBV7-7 and TRBJ2-1; D is perhaps TRBD1 (6 bases). Germline V gene lookup returns CDR1 SSHAT and CDR2 FNYEAQ (reference sequence). The CDR3 has 13 amino acids. CDR3 DNA sequence: TGTGCTAGCAGTTTGGACAGCCTGAATGAGCAGTTCTTC. This codes for CASSLDSLNEQFF.

This chain joins TRBV4-1 and TRBJ1-4, with D unclear. CDR3 length: 16 residues. The germline V and J ends were trimmed by 0 bases and 4 bases, with 12 bases remaining between them. Germline CDR1 MGHRA, CDR2 YSYEKL. CDR3 loop: CASSQEVWQYNEKLFF. In DNA form, the CDR3 reads TGCGCCAGCAGCCAAGAAGTGTGGCAGTATAATGAAAAACTGTTTTTT.

This clonotype was recorded many times. The rearrangement links TRBV11-2 to TRBJ1-2, with D unclear. CDR1 is SGHAT and CDR2 is FQNNGV in the germline V gene. Trimming took off 0 bases at V and 0 bases at J, with 11 bases between the two ends. The CDR3 has 16 amino acids. This chain's CDR3 is CASSLDRVGSNYGYTF. CDR3 bases: TGTGCCAGCAGCTTAGATCGAGTAGGCTCTAACTATGGCTACACCTTC.

There are a few counts of this clonotype. The gene calls are TRBV12-3 or TRBV12-4 and TRBJ1-5; 8 bases are shared with TRBD1. Trimming removed 3 bases from V and 6 bases from J; junction bases left unmatched: 7. The CDR3 contains 15 residues. The CDR3 bases are TGTGCCAGCAGTTTTGCAGGGGGCGCGGGTCAGCCCCAGCATTTT. It yields the protein CASSFAGGAGQPQHF.

V gene TRBV9 combines with J gene TRBJ2-1; no reliable D call. Germline V CDR1 and CDR2: SGDLS, YYNGEE. Trimming shortened V by 0 bases and J by 12 bases, and 16 bases separated the two germline ends. The CDR3 runs to 14 residues. CDR3 nucleotides: TGTGCCAGCAGCGTAGCTCCGGGCCCCCAATCGCAGTTCTTC. Translation gives CASSVAPGPQSQFF.

This rearrangement joins TRBV12-3 or TRBV12-4 to TRBJ1-2; D ambiguous. This CDR3 region has 12 residues. Trimming removed 3 bases from V and 7 bases from J, with 9 bases in between. The CDR3 DNA sequence: TGTGCCAGCAGTTTGACATTCCGTGGCTACACCTTC. This sequence encodes CASSLTFRGYTF.

This clonotype was recorded many times. The chain carries TRBV3-1 and TRBJ1-4, with TRBD1 matching 7 bases. The CDR3 has 14 residues. With V trimmed by 4 bases and J by 7 bases, 6 bases remained unmatched. Germline V CDR1 and CDR2: LGHDT, YNNKEL (reference sequence). The CDR3 loop is CASSRATGPEKLFF. The CDR3 coding sequence is TGTGCCAGCAGCCGGGCGACAGGGCCTGAAAAACTGTTTTTT.

The V and J genes are TRBV5-1 and TRBJ2-5; D remains unclear. Germline CDR1 SGHRS, CDR2 YFSETQ. The CDR3 covers 12 residues. V lost 2 bases to trimming and J lost 3 bases, with 5 bases between them. The CDR3 sequence is CASSFGKETQYF. The CDR3 nucleotides are TGCGCCAGCAGCTTTGGAAAAGAGACCCAGTACTTC.

The chain links TRBV29-1 to TRBJ1-4; D is possibly TRBD1 (5 bases). V dropped 7 bases and J dropped 9 bases, with 15 bases sitting between them. The CDR3 totals 12 residues. Germline loops: CDR1 SQVTM, CDR2 ANQGSEA. CDR3: CSGVGDGKKLFF. The DNA for the CDR3 is TGCAGCGGGGTGGGGGACGGTAAAAAACTGTTTTTT.

This clonotype was counted between two and nine times. The chain employs TRBV29-1 and TRBJ1-6; TRBD1 matches at 7 bases. The CDR3 has 13 amino acids. The germline V gene has CDR1 SQVTM and CDR2 ANQGSEA. V lost 4 bases to trimming and J lost 6 bases; unmatched junction nucleotides: 3. The CDR3 DNA is TGCAGCGTTGGGGGACAGCCTAATTCACCCCTCCACTTT. Translating it yields CSVGGQPNSPLHF.

This clonotype has ten or more counts. The chain couples TRBV7-3 to TRBJ2-1; 10 nucleotides agree with TRBD1. This CDR3 spans 19 amino acids. With V trimmed by 0 bases and J by 7 bases, 15 bases remained unmatched. The V gene's germline CDR1 is SGHTA and CDR2 FQGTGA. The CDR3 region is CASSLTSWGTGVATNEQFF. DNA for the CDR3: TGTGCCAGCAGCTTAACTTCCTGGGGGACAGGGGTAGCCACGAATGAGCAGTTCTTC.

V gene TRBV20-1 combines with J gene TRBJ2-7; possibly TRBD2 for D (5 bases). The CDR3 extends over 15 amino acids. The V gene's germline CDR1 is DFQATT and CDR2 SNEGSKA (reference sequence). V was trimmed by 0 bases and J by 6 bases, leaving 18 bases between them. The CDR3 sequence is CSARDVQRIGFEQYF. Written as DNA, the CDR3 is TGCAGTGCTAGAGATGTCCAGCGGATAGGGTTCGAGCAGTACTTC.

The rearrangement links TRBV7-9 to TRBJ2-1; a weak D match, TRBD1 (6 bases). This CDR3 contains 16 residues. Germline CDR1 and CDR2: SEHNR and FQNEAQ (reference sequence). V was pared by 6 bases and J by 1 base, with 16 bases between. CDR3 nucleotide sequence: TGTGCCAGCAGGAGCCCGACAGGAATGTCCTACAATGAGCAGTTCTTC. This codes for CASRSPTGMSYNEQFF.

V is TRBV14 and J is TRBJ2-3; possible D gene TRBD2, 5 bases. CDR1 is SGHDN and CDR2 is FVKESK in the germline V gene. V dropped 4 bases and J dropped 2 bases, with 10 bases sitting between them. This CDR3 region has 14 residues. The CDR3 here is CASSPGIFTDTQYF. The CDR3 nucleotides are TGTGCCAGCAGCCCCGGGATTTTCACAGATACGCAGTATTTT.

This clonotype has more than one count but fewer than ten. This chain uses TRBV9 with TRBJ2-1; no reliable D call. Trimming shortened V by 0 bases and J by 5 bases, and 6 bases separated the two germline ends. The germline V gene encodes CDR1 SGDLS and CDR2 YYNGEE. This CDR3 has 13 residues. The CDR3 spells CASSVGDNNEQFF. In DNA form, the CDR3 reads TGTGCCAGCAGCGTAGGAGACAACAATGAGCAGTTCTTC.

Worth noting for this clonotype: A junction boundary mismatches the germline segment, possibly from a read error. This chain connects TRBV6-5 to TRBJ2-1, with 8 bases lining up with TRBD2. The germline CDR1 and CDR2 sequences are MNHEY and SVGAGI. CDR3 length: 14 residues. The CDR3 here is CAGSYGGAVNEQFF. CDR3 nucleotides: TGTGCCGGCAGTTACGGGGGGGCCGTGAATGAGCAGTTCTTC.

This clonotype showed up just once. V usage is TRBV20-1 and J usage is TRBJ2-5, with D possibly TRBD1 on 5 matching bases. The CDR3 totals 14 residues. Germline CDR1 DFQATT, CDR2 SNEGSKA (reference sequence). V was clipped by 6 bases and J by 3 bases, with 17 bases between them. The CDR3 DNA is TGCAGTGCCGATACCGGCGGCAGGGAAGAGACCCAGTACTTC. This gives the protein CSADTGGREETQYF.

The chain combines TRBV10-3 with TRBJ1-2, with 9 bases aligning to TRBD1. In germline, CDR1 is ENHRY, CDR2 SYGVKD. With V trimmed by 5 bases and J by 5 bases, 3 bases remained unmatched. The CDR3 extends over 13 amino acids. This CDR3 is CAISSGQGYGYTF. In nucleotides, the CDR3 is TGTGCCATCAGTTCGGGACAGGGATATGGCTACACCTTC.